The source of this T cell receptor beta chain is a study of CXCR3-negative and CXCR3-positive naive CD8 T cells. Study-wide findings and caveats: Memory cells diverged, while naive CXCR3-positive and CXCR3-negative cells had similar TRBV-TRBJ usage. More hydrophobic TRB CDR3s occurred in CXCR3-positive than in CXCR3-negative naive cells.

cDNA libraries for TRB were generated by 5' RACE incorporating UMI labels. No DNA is given; TCRdb re-called the 5' RACE reads and lists each CDR3 protein once. This sample contains some 120,000 distinct CDR3 sequences. Details on this clonotype: Its antigen is undetermined.

The germline gives CDR1 LGHNA, CDR2 YSLEER. The CDR3 sequence is 16 residues long. The sequence was obtained from a human donor in good health. Some clones in this sample may be carry-over from other donors' samples. The chain recombines TRBV4-3 with TRBJ1-2; no DNA is available, so the TRBD1 call from TCRdb remains unchecked. Sequencing was done on a sample of naive CXCR3+ CD8+ T cells from blood. Described subset: CD45RO-CCR7+CD27+CD95- naive CD8+ T cells expressing CXCR3 (TNR3+). The CDR3 loop is CASSQGRSGAGYGYTF.